The TCR beta chain described here comes from a study of regulatory T cells in long-lasting Graves disease. V was clipped by 0 bases and J by 0 bases, with 10 bases between them. Germline V gene sequence: CDR1 SGDLS, CDR2 YYNGEE. CDR3 length equals 16 residues. Findings and limits, study-wide: There was favoring of TRBV28, TRBJ1-2 and TRBJ2-5 in persistent disease.

This clonotype was seen many times. Its antigen is not known. Time point given: newly diagnosed GD, antithyroid drugs for less than 3 months. Isolated PBMC RNA provided the starting material for the TCR library. The TCR beta library used iRepertoire HTBI primers with Arm-PCR amplification of CDR3. Via MiXCR, TCRdb re-called the multiplex PCR reads, giving one row per CDR3 protein. Found here are 200,000 to 250,000 distinct CDR3 sequences, around 19% of them singletons; the top ten hold 12%. In addition, the sample was reused for a study of T cells in Graves' hyperthyroidism and ophthalmopathy.

Material: peripheral blood mononuclear cells (PBMCs), obtained at new diagnosis, from a patient treated with antithyroid drugs. The source of this sequence is a woman aged 25-40 years with Graves disease. V usage is TRBV9 and J usage is TRBJ1-3; no clear D gene. CDR3 residues: CASSVESGYSGNTIYF. The CDR3 DNA is TGTGCCAGCAGCGTAGAATCGGGATACTCTGGAAACACCATATATTTT. The entire variable domain, with the rest obtained from reference TRBV9 and TRBJ1-3, is as follows: DSGVTQTPKHLITATGQRVTLRCSPRSGDLSVYWYQQSLDQGLQFLIQYYNGEERAKGNILERFSAQQFPDLHSELNLSSLELGDSALYFCASSVESGYSGNTIYFGEGSWLTVV.